The following is a TCR beta chain sequence with its context. The V gene lost 7 bases and the J gene lost 4 bases, with 6 bases spanning the gap. This CDR3 is built from 10 residues. CDR1 and CDR2 (germline): DFQATT, SNEGSKA (reference sequence). The data were obtained in a study of blood T cell repertoires in COVID-19. Study-wide context: Some COVID-19 samples were acute and others convalescent; all came from the United States, Italy and Spain. T cells, B-cell-depleted T cells, or PBMCs supplied cDNA or gDNA.

Libraries were prepared by immunoSEQ multiplex PCR; TCRdb keeps only in-frame clonotypes and omits some of them. The table records 150,000 to 160,000 clones, roughly 88% of them present only once. Specimen: peripheral blood. The rearrangement joins TRBV20-1 to TRBJ2-3; D call uncertain. The source is a woman aged 45-65 years with acute or convalescent COVID-19. CDR3 sequence (DNA): TGCAGTGTTCTAGCAGATACGCAGTATTTT. It yields the protein CSVLADTQYF.